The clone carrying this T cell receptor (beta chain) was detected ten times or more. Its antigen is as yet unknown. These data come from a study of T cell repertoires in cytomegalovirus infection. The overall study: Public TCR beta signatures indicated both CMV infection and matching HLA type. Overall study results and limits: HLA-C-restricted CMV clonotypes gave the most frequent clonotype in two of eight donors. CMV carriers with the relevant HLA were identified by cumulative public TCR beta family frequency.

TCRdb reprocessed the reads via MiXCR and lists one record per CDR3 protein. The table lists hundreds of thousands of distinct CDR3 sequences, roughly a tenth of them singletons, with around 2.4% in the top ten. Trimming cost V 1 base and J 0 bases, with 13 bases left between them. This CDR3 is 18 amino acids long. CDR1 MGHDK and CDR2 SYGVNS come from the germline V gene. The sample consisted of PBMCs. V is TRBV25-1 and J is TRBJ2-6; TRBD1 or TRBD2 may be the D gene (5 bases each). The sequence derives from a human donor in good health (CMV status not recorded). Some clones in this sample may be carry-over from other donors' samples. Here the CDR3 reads CASSESTGQPSGANVLTF. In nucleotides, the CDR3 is TGTGCCAGCAGTGAATCAACGGGGCAACCCTCTGGGGCCAACGTCCTGACTTTC.